This TCR beta chain was observed in a study of Graves' ophthalmopathy and Graves' hyperthyroidism. Findings of the study overall: Most expanded clonotypes from thyroid (those above 0.001 frequency) were also found in blood. In predicting ophthalmopathy progression, the model reached about 69% sensitivity and approximately 72% specificity.

This clonotype was detected many times. What it recognizes is unknown. Amplifying from RNA transcripts, the study obtained TCR beta CDR3 regions. Second-round multiplex PCR came after first-round RT-PCR with HTBI primers. One entry per CDR3 protein results from TCRdb running MiXCR on the multiplex PCR reads. The repertoire holds approximately 410,000 distinct CDR3 sequences, with 15% as singletons. The CDR3 extends over 17 amino acids. The V gene end was trimmed by 7 bases and the J gene end by 6 bases; junction bases not matched to a gene: 17. Per germline, CDR1 MNHEY and CDR2 SVGEGT. Sequencing was carried out using peripheral blood. The TCR originated in a woman between 18 and 29 years old with stable Graves' hyperthyroidism. The chain employs TRBV6-2 or TRBV6-3 and TRBJ1-5; 8 bases are a match to TRBD1. The CDR3: CASTQGTGHKWGQPQHF. The CDR3 coding sequence is TGTGCCAGCACCCAGGGGACAGGACACAAGTGGGGTCAGCCCCAGCATTTT.